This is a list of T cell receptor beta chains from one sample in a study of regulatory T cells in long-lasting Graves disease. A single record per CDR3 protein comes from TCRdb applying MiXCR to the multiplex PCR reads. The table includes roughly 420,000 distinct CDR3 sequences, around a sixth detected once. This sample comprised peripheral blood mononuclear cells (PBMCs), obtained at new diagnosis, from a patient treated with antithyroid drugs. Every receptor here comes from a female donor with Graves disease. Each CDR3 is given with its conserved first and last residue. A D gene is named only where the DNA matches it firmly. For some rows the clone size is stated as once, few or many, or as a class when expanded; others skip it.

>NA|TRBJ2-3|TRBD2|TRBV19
TGTGCCAGTAGGGACGGGACTAGCGGCACAGATACGCAGTATTTT
CASRDGTSGTDTQYF
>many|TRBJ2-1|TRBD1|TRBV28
TGTGCCAGCAGTAGTCCCGGGACAGGGAGCTCCTACAATGAGCAGTTCTTC
CASSSPGTGSSYNEQFF
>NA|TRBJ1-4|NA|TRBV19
TGTGCCAGTAGAAGGGGTTCAACTAATGAAAAACTGTTTTTT
CASRRGSTNEKLFF
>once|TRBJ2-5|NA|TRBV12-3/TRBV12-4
TGTGCCAGCAGTTCATATGGTACGCTCCAAGAGACCCAGTACTTC
CASSSYGTLQETQYF
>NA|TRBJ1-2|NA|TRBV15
TGTGCCACCAGCAGAGTCTTCTCACGGTATGGCTACACCTTC
CATSRVFSRYGYTF
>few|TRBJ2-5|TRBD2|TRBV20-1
TGCAGTGCTAGGTTTCCAGCGGGGGGGCGAGAAGAGACCCAGTACTTC
CSARFPAGGREETQYF
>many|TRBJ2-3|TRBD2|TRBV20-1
TGCAGTGCTGAGCCGACTAGCGGGAGCACAGATACGCAGTATTTT
CSAEPTSGSTDTQYF
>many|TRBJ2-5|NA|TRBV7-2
TGTGCCAGCAGCTTAGATTACCCGCTTGAGGAGACCCAGTACTTC
CASSLDYPLEETQYF
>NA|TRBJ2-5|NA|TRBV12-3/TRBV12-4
TGTGCCAGCAGTTTAAGGCCGGCGGAGACCCAGTACTTC
CASSLRPAETQYF
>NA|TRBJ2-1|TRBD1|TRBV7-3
TGTGCCAGCAGCGAATACGGGACAGAATCAGAGCAGTTCTTC
CASSEYGTESEQFF
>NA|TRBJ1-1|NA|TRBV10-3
TGTGCCATCAGCCAGCAGTTCGACACTGAAGCTTTCTTT
CAISQQFDTEAFF